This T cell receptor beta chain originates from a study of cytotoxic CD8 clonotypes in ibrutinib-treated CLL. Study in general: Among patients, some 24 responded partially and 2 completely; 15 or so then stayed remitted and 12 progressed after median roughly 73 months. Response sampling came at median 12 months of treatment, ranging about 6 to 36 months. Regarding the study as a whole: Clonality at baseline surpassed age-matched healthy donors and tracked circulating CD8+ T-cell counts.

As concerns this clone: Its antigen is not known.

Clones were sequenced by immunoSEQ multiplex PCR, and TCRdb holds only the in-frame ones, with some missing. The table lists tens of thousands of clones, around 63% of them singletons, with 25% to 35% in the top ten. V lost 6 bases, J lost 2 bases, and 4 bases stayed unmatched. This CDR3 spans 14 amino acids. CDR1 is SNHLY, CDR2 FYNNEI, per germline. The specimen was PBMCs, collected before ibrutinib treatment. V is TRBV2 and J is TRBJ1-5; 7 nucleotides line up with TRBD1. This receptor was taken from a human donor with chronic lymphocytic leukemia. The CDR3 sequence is CASRDGQGNQPQHF. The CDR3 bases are TGTGCCAGCAGGGACGGACAGGGCAATCAGCCCCAGCATTTT.